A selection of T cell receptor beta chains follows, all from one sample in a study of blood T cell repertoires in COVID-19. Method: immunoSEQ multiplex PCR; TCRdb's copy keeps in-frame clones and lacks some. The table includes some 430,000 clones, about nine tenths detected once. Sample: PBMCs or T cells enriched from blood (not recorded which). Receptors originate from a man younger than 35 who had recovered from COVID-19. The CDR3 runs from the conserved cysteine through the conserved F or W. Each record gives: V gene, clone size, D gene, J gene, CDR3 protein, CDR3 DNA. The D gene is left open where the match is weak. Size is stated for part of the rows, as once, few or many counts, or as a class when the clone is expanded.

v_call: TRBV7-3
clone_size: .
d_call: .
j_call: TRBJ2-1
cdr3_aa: CASSLLEYGGFSPFSYNEQFF
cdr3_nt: TGTGCCAGCAGCTTATTAGAGTATGGCGGCTTTAGCCCATTTTCCTACAATGAGCAGTTCTTC

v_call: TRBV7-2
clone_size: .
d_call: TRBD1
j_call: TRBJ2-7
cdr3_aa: CASSLAGTGGSYEQYF
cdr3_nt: TGTGCCAGCAGCTTAGCGGGGACAGGGGGTTCCTACGAGCAGTACTTC

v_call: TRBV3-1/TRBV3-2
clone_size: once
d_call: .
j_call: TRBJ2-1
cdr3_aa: CASSPLGGSDNEQFF
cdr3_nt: TGTGCCAGCAGCCCGCTCGGGGGAAGTGACAATGAGCAGTTCTTC

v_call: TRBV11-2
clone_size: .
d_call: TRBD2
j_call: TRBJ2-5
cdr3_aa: CASSLGGLAGETQYF
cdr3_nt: TGTGCCAGCAGCTTAGGGGGACTAGCGGGAGAGACCCAGTACTTC

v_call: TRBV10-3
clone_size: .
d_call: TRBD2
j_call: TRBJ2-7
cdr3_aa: CAIRDSGSTYEQYF
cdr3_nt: TGTGCCATCAGAGATAGCGGGAGTACCTACGAGCAGTACTTC

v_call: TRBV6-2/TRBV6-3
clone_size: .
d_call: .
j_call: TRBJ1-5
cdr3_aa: CASSYSISGHQPQHF
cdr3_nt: TGTGCCAGCAGTTACTCGATTTCAGGGCATCAGCCCCAGCATTTT

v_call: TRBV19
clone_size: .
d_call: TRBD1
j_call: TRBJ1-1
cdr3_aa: CASRPPGGGTEAFF
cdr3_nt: TGTGCCAGTAGGCCTCCAGGGGGTGGGACTGAAGCTTTCTTT

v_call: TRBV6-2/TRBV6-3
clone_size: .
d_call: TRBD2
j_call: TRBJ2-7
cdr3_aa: CASSTPLSAGVIGFGYEQYF
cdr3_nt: TGTGCCAGCAGTACCCCCCTAAGCGCGGGAGTTATAGGGTTTGGTTACGAGCAGTACTTC

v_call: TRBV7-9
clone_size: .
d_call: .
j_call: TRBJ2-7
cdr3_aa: CASSSSGGGYEQYF
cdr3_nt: TGTGCCAGCAGCTCTAGCGGAGGGGGCTACGAGCAGTACTTC

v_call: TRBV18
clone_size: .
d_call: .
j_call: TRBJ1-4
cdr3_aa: CASSPADSREKLFF
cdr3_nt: TGTGCCAGCTCACCGGCGGACTCCCGAGAAAAACTGTTTTTT

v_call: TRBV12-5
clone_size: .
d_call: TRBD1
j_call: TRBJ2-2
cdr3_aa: CASGDSQGAATGELFF
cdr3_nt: TGTGCTAGTGGGGACTCACAGGGGGCGGCCACCGGGGAGCTGTTTTTT

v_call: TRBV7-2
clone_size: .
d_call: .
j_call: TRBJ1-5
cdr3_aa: CASSLSLDTLTQPQHF
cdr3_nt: TGTGCCAGCAGCTTAAGTTTGGACACCCTAACCCAGCCCCAGCATTTT

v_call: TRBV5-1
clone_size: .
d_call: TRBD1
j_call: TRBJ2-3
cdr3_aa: CASSSNALDRVGTDTQYF
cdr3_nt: TGCGCCAGCAGCTCCAACGCCTTAGACAGGGTGGGCACAGATACGCAGTATTTT

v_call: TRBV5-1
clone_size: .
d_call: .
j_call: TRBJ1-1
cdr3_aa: CASSYYRSMNTEAFF
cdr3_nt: TGCGCCAGCAGCTACTACAGGTCTATGAACACTGAAGCTTTCTTT

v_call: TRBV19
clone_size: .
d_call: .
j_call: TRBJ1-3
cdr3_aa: CASSIGLSSGNTIYF
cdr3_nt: TGTGCCAGTAGTATAGGGCTGTCCTCTGGAAACACCATATATTTT

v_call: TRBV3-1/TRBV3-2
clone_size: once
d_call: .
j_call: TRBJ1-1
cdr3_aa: CASSPTENTEAFF
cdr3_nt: TGTGCCAGCAGCCCGACAGAGAACACTGAAGCTTTCTTT

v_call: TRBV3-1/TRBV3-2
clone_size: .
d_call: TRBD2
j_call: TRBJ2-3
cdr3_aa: CASSHLATSGKGMSTDTQYF
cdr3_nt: TGTGCCAGCAGCCACCTCGCGACTAGCGGGAAGGGGATGAGCACAGATACGCAGTATTTT

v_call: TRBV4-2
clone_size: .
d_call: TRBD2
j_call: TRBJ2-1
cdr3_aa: CASSQDISALAGGGEQFF
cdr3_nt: TGTGCCAGCAGCCAAGATATATCGGCACTAGCGGGAGGGGGTGAGCAGTTCTTC

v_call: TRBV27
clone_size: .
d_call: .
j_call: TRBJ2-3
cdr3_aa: CASKMGGDTQYF
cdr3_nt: TGTGCCAGCAAGATGGGGGGAGATACGCAGTATTTT

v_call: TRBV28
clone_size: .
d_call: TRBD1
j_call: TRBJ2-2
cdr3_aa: CASRGTGPNTGELFF
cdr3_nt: TGTGCCAGCAGGGGGACAGGGCCAAACACCGGGGAGCTGTTTTTT

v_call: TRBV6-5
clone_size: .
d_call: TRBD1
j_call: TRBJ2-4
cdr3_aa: CASSRTGAVDIQYF
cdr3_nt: TGTGCCAGCAGTCGGACAGGGGCGGTAGACATTCAGTACTTC

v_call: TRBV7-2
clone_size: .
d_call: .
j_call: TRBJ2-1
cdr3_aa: CASSLDGRVTYNEQFF
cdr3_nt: TGTGCCAGCAGCTTAGATGGGCGGGTCACCTACAATGAGCAGTTCTTC

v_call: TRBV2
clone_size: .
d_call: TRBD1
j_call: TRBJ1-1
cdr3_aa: CASNKLQGMNTEAFF
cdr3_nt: TGTGCCAGCAACAAACTACAGGGGATGAACACTGAAGCTTTCTTT

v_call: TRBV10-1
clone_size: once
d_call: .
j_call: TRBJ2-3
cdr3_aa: CASSVVQEGTQYF
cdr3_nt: TGCGCCAGCAGTGTTGTACAGGAAGGCACGCAGTATTTT

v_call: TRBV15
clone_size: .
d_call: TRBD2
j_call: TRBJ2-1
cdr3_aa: CATSLRTSGLYNEQFF
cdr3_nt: TGTGCCACCAGCCTCCGGACTAGCGGGCTATACAATGAGCAGTTCTTC

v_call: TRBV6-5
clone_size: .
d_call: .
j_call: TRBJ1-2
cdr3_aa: CASSAREDGYTF
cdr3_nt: TGTGCCAGCAGCGCGAGGGAGGATGGCTACACCTTC

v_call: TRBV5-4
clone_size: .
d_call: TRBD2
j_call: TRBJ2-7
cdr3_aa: CASSLASGSYEQYF
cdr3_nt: TGTGCCAGCAGCTTGGCTAGCGGCTCCTACGAGCAGTACTTC

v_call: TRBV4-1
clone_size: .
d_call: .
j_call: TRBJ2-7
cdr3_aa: CASSQEPRDWAYEQYF
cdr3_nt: TGCGCCAGCAGCCAAGAACCCCGGGACTGGGCCTACGAGCAGTACTTC

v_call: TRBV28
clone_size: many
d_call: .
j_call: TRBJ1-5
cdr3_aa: CASSLSTGFLGLNNQPQHF
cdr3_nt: TGTGCCAGCAGTTTATCTACAGGTTTCCTGGGGTTAAACAATCAGCCCCAGCATTTT

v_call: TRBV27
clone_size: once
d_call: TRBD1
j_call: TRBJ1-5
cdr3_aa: CASSLRSGGDRNQPQHF
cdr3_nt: TGTGCCAGCAGTTTAAGGTCAGGGGGCGATCGGAATCAGCCCCAGCATTTT

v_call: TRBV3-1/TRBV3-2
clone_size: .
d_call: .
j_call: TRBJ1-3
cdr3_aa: CASSQGLGGNTIYF
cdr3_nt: TGTGCCAGCAGCCAAGGACTGGGTGGAAACACCATATATTTT

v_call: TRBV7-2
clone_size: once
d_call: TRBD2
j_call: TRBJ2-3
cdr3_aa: CASSSLNIAGAVPDTQYF
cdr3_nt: TGTGCCAGCAGCTCCCTAAATATAGCGGGAGCGGTGCCTGATACGCAGTATTTT

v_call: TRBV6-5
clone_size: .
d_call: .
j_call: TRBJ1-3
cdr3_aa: CASSPRLAGNTIYF
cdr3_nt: TGTGCCAGCAGTCCTAGACTGGCCGGAAACACCATATATTTT

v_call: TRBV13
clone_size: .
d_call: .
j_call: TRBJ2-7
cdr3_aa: CASSLGAGVAEQYF
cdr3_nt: TGTGCCAGCAGCTTAGGGGCAGGGGTGGCCGAGCAGTACTTC

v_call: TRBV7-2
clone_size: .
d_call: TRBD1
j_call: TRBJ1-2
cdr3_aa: CASRPTGGPYGYTF
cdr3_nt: TGTGCCAGCAGACCAACAGGGGGGCCCTATGGCTACACCTTC